This T cell receptor beta chain was identified during a study of blood T cell repertoires in COVID-19. At the level of the study: The United States, Italy and Spain provided the acute and convalescent COVID-19 samples. Sample material is recorded as cDNA or gDNA derived from T cells, B-cell-depleted T cells, or PBMCs.

Under the authors' procedure: The authors estimated nucleated cell counts from reference gene primer amplification. TCRdb keeps only in-frame clones here, not all; method: immunoSEQ multiplex PCR. From that table come the V and J calls and clone size; the DNA was used to work out D and trimming. The sample has about 260,000 clones, less than 90% seen once. This clone was recorded only once. This CDR3 spans 14 amino acids. Trimming removed 0 bases at V and 7 bases at J, with 13 bases between. Germline V gene lookup returns CDR1 SGHDT and CDR2 YYEEEE. The TCR comes from a woman in her thirties or forties who had recovered from COVID-19. Source material: peripheral blood. V and J are TRBV5-6 and TRBJ1-2, with a weak D call TRBD1 (5 bases). The CDR3 loop reads CASSLVYQGGGYTF. The CDR3 DNA reads as TGTGCCAGCAGCTTGGTGTATCAGGGAGGTGGCTACACCTTC.